This T cell receptor beta chain stems from a study of T cells after yellow fever vaccination. Each CDR3 protein is one row after TCRdb ran MiXCR on the 5' RACE reads. The top ten hold 18% of the sample, which has a few hundred thousand distinct CDR3 sequences, around 6.8% seen once. This clonotype occurred a few times. Germline CDR1 SGDLS, CDR2 YYNGEE. V was cut by 3 bases and J by 7 bases, with 14 bases left in between. The CDR3 spans 14 residues. The TCR was taken from a man aged 18 to 30 who received the YFV17D yellow fever vaccine. The V gene is TRBV9, the J gene TRBJ1-5, with D tentatively TRBD1 (5 bases). The sequences come from PBMCs, collected approximately 47 days after the first yellow fever vaccination. CDR3 nucleotides: TGTGCCAGCAGCGCCGGGGCAAATGGGCAGCCCCAGCATTTT. Protein sequence: CASSAGANGQPQHF.